The 20 T cell receptor beta chains below come from one sample, sequenced in a study of cytomegalovirus exposure and HLA in healthy donors. Researchers ran the PCR with 60 Vbeta and 13 Jbeta primers. Libraries were prepared by immunoSEQ multiplex PCR; TCRdb keeps only in-frame clonotypes and omits some of them. The repertoire has over 100,000 clones, over 60% of them found once; the top ten carry roughly 1.4%. Source material: PBMCs. These receptors came from a man aged 18 to 29 in good health and CMV-seronegative.

The chain's CDR3 is CASSFTTQGSLETQYF. In DNA, the CDR3 is TGCGCCAGCAGCTTCACCACCCAGGGGTCCTTAGAGACCCAGTACTTC. V is TRBV4-3 and J is TRBJ2-5, with D tentatively TRBD1 (6 bases). Germline loops: CDR1 LGHNA, CDR2 YSLEER. V lost 5 bases to trimming and J lost 4 bases, with 20 bases between them. The CDR3 contains 16 residues.

This chain connects TRBV5-1 to TRBJ2-1, with 8 bases matching TRBD2. In germline, CDR1 is SGHRS, CDR2 YFSETQ. This CDR3 is 14 amino acids long. V shed 2 bases and J 4 bases; nucleotides not matched to a gene: 2. CDR3 coding DNA: TGCGCCAGCAGCTTCAGCGGGAGTTACAATGAGCAGTTCTTC. Residues: CASSFSGSYNEQFF.

The rearrangement joins TRBV10-2 to TRBJ2-6; TRBD1 is a possible D gene (5 bases). V dropped 8 bases and J dropped 0 bases, with 8 bases sitting between them. Per the germline V gene, CDR1 is WSHSY and CDR2 is SAAADI. This CDR3 is built from 14 residues. In DNA, the CDR3 is TGCGCCAGCGGGGCTTCCTCTGGGGCCAACGTCCTGACTTTC. Translation: CASGASSGANVLTF.

The V and J genes are TRBV29-1 and TRBJ2-5; tentative D call: TRBD2 (6 bases). The length of the CDR3 is 12 residues. The V gene lost 5 bases and the J gene lost 1 base, with 8 bases spanning the gap. Germline CDR1 and CDR2: SQVTM and ANQGSEA. Here the CDR3 DNA reads TGCAGCGTTACGGGGGTCCAAGAGACCCAGTACTTC. It codes for CSVTGVQETQYF.

This chain links TRBV23-1 with TRBJ2-7; 10 positions agree with TRBD2. TRBV23-1 is an ORF, with its function uncertain. With 4 bases clipped from V and 2 bases from J, the junction kept 8 bases outside the gene matches. The CDR3 loop spans 16 amino acids. The CDR3 bases are TGCGCCAGCAGTCCTAGCGGGAGACCCGCCGCCTACGAGCAGTACTTC. This sequence encodes CASSPSGRPAAYEQYF.

This sequence joins TRBV27 and TRBJ1-2; D not certain. The CDR3 contains 13 residues. V was shortened by 10 bases and J by 3 bases, with 15 bases between the two germline ends. The germline V gene has CDR1 MNHEY and CDR2 SMNVEV (reference sequence). The CDR3 DNA reads as TGTGCCACGCGGGTGGGCTTGGACTATGGCTACACCTTC. Its protein is CATRVGLDYGYTF.

In its sample, this clone was seen a few times. V and J are TRBV30 and TRBJ2-1; D possibly corresponds to TRBD2 (6 bases). CDR3 length: 13 amino acids. The V end was cut by 1 base, the J end by 11 bases, with 15 bases between. Germline V gives CDR1 GTSNPN, CDR2 SVGIG (reference sequence). The CDR3 loop reads CAWSDGGPVKQFF. DNA for the CDR3: TGTGCCTGGAGTGATGGAGGGCCCGTGAAGCAGTTCTTC.

The chain recombines TRBV15 with TRBJ2-5; 10 positions agree with TRBD1. This CDR3 has 14 amino acids. CDR1 is LNHNV and CDR2 is YYDKDF in the germline V gene (reference sequence). The J segment lost 5 bases and the V segment lost 1 base, leaving 1 base of the junction unmatched. CDR3 coding DNA: TGTGCCACCAGCAGAGGGGGACAGGGGGAGACCCAGTACTTC. Translated: CATSRGGQGETQYF.

This chain joins TRBV30 and TRBJ1-3; TRBD1 might be the D (6 bases). The germline CDR1 and CDR2 sequences are GTSNPN and SVGIG (reference sequence). This CDR3 has 14 residues. With 2 bases removed from V and 0 bases from J, the gap between germline ends came to 8 bases. This chain's CDR3 is CAWSQGNSGNTIYF. DNA for the CDR3: TGTGCCTGGAGTCAGGGGAACTCTGGAAACACCATATATTTT.

The chain carries TRBV19 and TRBJ2-7; TRBD2 agrees at 11 bases. CDR1 and CDR2 (germline): LNHDA, SQIVND (reference sequence). The CDR3 runs to 14 residues. J lost 3 bases, V lost 5 bases, and 3 bases had no gene match. The CDR3 loop reads CASSLTSGGYEQYF. CDR3 nucleotides: TGTGCCAGTAGTTTAACTAGCGGGGGCTACGAGCAGTACTTC.

CDR3 DNA sequence: TGTGCCAGCTTCCATCCGGGACTAGACCAAGAGACCCAGTACTTC. This encodes CASFHPGLDQETQYF. This chain joins TRBV18 and TRBJ2-5; TRBD2 agrees at 8 bases. V lost 7 bases to trimming and J lost 0 bases; unmatched junction nucleotides: 7. Germline lookup yields CDR1 KGHSH and CDR2 LQKENI. The CDR3 has 15 amino acids.

This clone was picked up a small number of times. The chain carries TRBV19 and TRBJ1-3; TRBD1 is a possible D gene (6 bases). The CDR3 contains 16 residues. V gave up 4 bases and J gave up 4 bases, with 17 bases separating them. CDR1 is LNHDA and CDR2 is SQIVND in the germline V gene (reference sequence). The CDR3, as DNA: TGTGCCAGTAGTACCACGGACAGATTGAAAGGAAACACCATATATTTT. Encoded protein: CASSTTDRLKGNTIYF.

The genes are TRBV6-6 and TRBJ2-7; TRBD2 matches at 10 bases. The CDR3 length is 15 residues. Germline V CDR1 and CDR2: MNHNY, SVGAGI (reference sequence). The V and J ends lost 7 bases and 3 bases, in that order; junction bases with no gene match: 9. CDR3 residues: CASTDSSGSFYEQYF. CDR3 nucleotides: TGTGCCAGCACAGACTCTAGCGGGAGTTTCTACGAGCAGTACTTC.

This chain uses TRBV4-3 with TRBJ1-2; the D is unclear. V lost 1 base to trimming and J lost 7 bases, with 13 bases between them. Germline values: CDR1 LGHNA, CDR2 YSLEER. This CDR3 contains 14 residues. The CDR3 region is CASSQAGDRGGYTF. Written as DNA, the CDR3 is TGCGCCAGCAGCCAAGCTGGGGATCGGGGTGGCTACACCTTC.

The CDR3 coding sequence is TGCGCCAGCAGCTTGTATTCTGGGCTTAATGAAAAACTGTTTTTT. Translation gives CASSLYSGLNEKLFF. The chain combines TRBV5-1 with TRBJ1-4; D call uncertain. Trimming pared 1 base from V and 4 bases from J, leaving 11 bases between. Germline CDR1 is SGHRS and CDR2 is YFSETQ. This CDR3 has 15 residues.

The chain is built from TRBV9 and TRBJ2-1; 9 bases align to TRBD2. Per germline, CDR1 SGDLS and CDR2 YYNGEE. CDR3 size: 15 residues. V lost 2 bases, J lost 7 bases, and 7 bases stayed unmatched. As DNA, the CDR3 is TGTGCCAGCAGCGTCGGAGCGGGGGGTGGGAATGAGCAGTTCTTC. Its protein product is CASSVGAGGGNEQFF.

The J gene is TRBJ2-3, the V gene TRBV9; 12 nucleotides align to TRBD2. The CDR3 has 18 amino acids. Germline assignment: CDR1 SGDLS and CDR2 YYNGEE. The junction had 13 bases not matched to a gene; V was cut back by 4 bases and J by 4 bases. In nucleotides, the CDR3 is TGTGCCAGCAGCCCCGTGGCTAGCGGGGGGGCCGTGGCAGATACGCAGTATTTT. Translating gives CASSPVASGGAVADTQYF.

The rearrangement links TRBV5-6 to TRBJ2-3; possibly TRBD2 for D (5 bases). The CDR3 runs to 13 residues. Germline CDR1 SGHDT, CDR2 YYEEEE. V was pared by 0 bases and J by 6 bases, with 8 bases between. CDR3 residues: CASSLAGIDTQYF. The CDR3 region has the DNA TGTGCCAGCAGCTTGGCGGGGATCGATACGCAGTATTTT.

This chain links TRBV27 with TRBJ2-1; no reliable D call. Germline V gene sequence: CDR1 MNHEY, CDR2 SMNVEV (reference sequence). With 5 bases removed from V and 4 bases from J, the gap between germline ends came to 12 bases. The CDR3 totals 14 residues. As DNA, the CDR3 is TGTGCCAGCAGTGAACAGTTGTTATACAATGAGCAGTTCTTC. Residues: CASSEQLLYNEQFF.

The V and J genes are TRBV5-1 and TRBJ1-4; 7 positions match TRBD1. V lost 1 base, J lost 4 bases, and 4 bases stayed unmatched. Germline V gene sequence: CDR1 SGHRS, CDR2 YFSETQ. The CDR3 spans 15 residues. The CDR3 here is CASSLQGQNNEKLFF. CDR3 nucleotide sequence: TGCGCCAGCAGCTTGCAGGGACAGAATAATGAAAAACTGTTTTTT.